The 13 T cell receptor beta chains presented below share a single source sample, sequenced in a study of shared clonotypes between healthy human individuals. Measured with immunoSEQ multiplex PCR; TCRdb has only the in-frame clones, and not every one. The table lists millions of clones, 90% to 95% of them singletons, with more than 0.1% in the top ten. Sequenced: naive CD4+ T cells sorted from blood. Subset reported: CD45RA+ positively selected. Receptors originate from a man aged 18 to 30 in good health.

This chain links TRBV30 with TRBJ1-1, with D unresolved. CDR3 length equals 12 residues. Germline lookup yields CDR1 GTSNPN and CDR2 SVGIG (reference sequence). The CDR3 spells CALGRGNTEAFF. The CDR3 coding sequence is TGTGCTCTAGGACGGGGGAACACTGAAGCTTTCTTT.

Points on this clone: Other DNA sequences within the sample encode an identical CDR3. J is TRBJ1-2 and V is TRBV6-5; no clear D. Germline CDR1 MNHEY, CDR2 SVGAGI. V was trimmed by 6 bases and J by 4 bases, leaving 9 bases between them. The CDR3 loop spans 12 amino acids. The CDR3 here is CASRRTGYGYTF. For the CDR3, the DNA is TGTGCCAGCAGGAGAACGGGCTATGGCTACACCTTC.

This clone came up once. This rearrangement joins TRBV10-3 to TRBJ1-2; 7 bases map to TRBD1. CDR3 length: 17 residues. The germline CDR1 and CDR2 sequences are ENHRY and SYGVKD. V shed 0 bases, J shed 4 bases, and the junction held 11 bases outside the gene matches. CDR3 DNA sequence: TGTGCCATCAGTGAGTCGGACCTCAGACAGGGCGGCTATGGCTACACCTTC. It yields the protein CAISESDLRQGGYGYTF.

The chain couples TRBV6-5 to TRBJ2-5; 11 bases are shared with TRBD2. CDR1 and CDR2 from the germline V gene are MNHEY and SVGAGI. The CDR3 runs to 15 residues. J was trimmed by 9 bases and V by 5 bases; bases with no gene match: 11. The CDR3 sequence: CASSINSGGVEAQYF. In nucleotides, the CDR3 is TGTGCCAGCAGTATAAATAGCGGGGGGGTTGAGGCCCAGTACTTC.

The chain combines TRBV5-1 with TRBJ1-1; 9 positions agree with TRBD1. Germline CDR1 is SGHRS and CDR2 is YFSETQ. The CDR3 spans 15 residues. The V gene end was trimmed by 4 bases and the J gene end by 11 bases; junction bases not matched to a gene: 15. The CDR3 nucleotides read TGCGCCAGCAGCCGACGGACAGGGGCCACGACCCGGGCTTTCTTT. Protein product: CASSRRTGATTRAFF.

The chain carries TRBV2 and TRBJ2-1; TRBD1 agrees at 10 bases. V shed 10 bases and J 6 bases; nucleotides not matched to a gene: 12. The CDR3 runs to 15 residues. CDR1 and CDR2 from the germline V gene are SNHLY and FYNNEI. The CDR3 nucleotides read TGTGCCACCAATGAGCGGGACAGGGGAATCAATGAGCAGTTCTTC. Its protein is CATNERDRGINEQFF.

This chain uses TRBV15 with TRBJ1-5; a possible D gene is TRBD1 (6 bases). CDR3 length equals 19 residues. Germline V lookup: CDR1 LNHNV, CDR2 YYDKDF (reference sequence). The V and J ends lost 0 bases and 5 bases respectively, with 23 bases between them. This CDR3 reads CATSRDLALGRGSDQPQHF. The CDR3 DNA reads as TGTGCCACCAGCAGAGATTTGGCCCTAGGTAGGGGGTCGGATCAGCCCCAGCATTTT.

CDR3 in DNA: TGTGCCAGCAGTTTTAGAGCGGGTAGCAATCAGCCCCAGCATTTT. Its protein product is CASSFRAGSNQPQHF. The V gene is TRBV27, the J gene TRBJ1-5; D remains unclear. Germline V gene data show CDR1 as MNHEY and CDR2 as SMNVEV (reference sequence). The CDR3 totals 15 residues. V lost 3 bases to trimming and J lost 0 bases, with 9 bases between them.

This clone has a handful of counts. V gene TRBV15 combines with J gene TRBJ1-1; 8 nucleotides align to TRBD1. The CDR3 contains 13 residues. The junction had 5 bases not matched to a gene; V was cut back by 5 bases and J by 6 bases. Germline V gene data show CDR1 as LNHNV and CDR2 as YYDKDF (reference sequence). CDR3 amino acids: CATSEDRVAEAFF. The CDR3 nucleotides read TGTGCCACCAGCGAGGACAGGGTGGCTGAAGCTTTCTTT.

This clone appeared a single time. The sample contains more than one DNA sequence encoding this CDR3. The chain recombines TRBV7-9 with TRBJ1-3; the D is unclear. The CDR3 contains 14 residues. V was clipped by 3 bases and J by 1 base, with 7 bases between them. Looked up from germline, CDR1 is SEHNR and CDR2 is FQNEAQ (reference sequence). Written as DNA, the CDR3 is TGTGCCAGCAGCTTGGGGTCTTCTGGAAACACCATATATTTT. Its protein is CASSLGSSGNTIYF.

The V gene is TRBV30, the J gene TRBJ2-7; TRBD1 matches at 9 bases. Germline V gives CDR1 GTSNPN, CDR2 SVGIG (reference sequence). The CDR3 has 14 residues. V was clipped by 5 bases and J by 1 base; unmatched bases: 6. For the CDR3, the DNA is TGTGCCTGGTCGACGGGACAGGGTTCCTACGAGCAGTACTTC. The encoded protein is CAWSTGQGSYEQYF.

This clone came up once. The CDR3 bases are TGTGCCAGCAGCGGCGTAGCGGGGCCGAACACCGGGGAGCTGTTTTTT. Translation: CASSGVAGPNTGELFF. The chain recombines TRBV9 with TRBJ2-2, with 8 bases lining up with TRBD2. From germline, CDR1 is SGDLS and CDR2 YYNGEE. V gave up 3 bases and J gave up 0 bases; unmatched junction bases: 4. The length of the CDR3 is 16 residues. Looking up the rest from reference TRBV9 and TRBJ2-2 gives the full variable domain: DSGVTQTPKHLITATGQRVTLRCSPRSGDLSVYWYQQSLDQGLQFLIQYYNGEERAKGNILERFSAQQFPDLHSELNLSSLELGDSALYFCASSGVAGPNTGELFFGEGSRLTVL.

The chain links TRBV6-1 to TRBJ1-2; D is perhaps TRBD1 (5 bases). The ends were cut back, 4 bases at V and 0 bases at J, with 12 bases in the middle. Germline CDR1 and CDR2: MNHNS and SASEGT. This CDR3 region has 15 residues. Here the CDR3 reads CASSAVDSPNYGYTF. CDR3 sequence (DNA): TGTGCCAGCAGTGCGGTAGACAGCCCTAACTATGGCTACACCTTC.